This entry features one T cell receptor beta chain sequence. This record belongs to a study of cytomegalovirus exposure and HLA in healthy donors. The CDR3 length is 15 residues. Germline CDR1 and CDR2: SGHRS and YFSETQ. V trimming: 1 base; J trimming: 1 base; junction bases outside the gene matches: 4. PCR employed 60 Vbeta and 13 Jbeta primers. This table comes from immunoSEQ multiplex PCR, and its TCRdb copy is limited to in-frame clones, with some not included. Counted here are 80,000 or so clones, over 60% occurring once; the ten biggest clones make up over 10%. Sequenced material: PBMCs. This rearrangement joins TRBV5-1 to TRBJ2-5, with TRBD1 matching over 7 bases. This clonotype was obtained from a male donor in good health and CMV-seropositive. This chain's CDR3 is CASSLTRQGQETQYF. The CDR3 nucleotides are TGCGCCAGCAGCTTGACGAGACAGGGCCAAGAGACCCAGTACTTC.